This passage covers 17 T cell receptor beta chains from one sample sequenced in a study of shared clonotypes between healthy human individuals. Here immunoSEQ multiplex PCR was the method, and the copy in TCRdb shows in-frame clones only, minus some. The profile shows about 490,000 clones, approximately 82% of them singletons. Sequenced sample: PBMCs. Receptors were obtained from a woman between 40 and 50 years old in good health. Some clones in this sample may be carry-over from other donors' samples.

This chain connects TRBV5-4 to TRBJ1-2; 9 nucleotides align to TRBD1. The CDR3 spans 15 residues. V shed 0 bases and J 2 bases; nucleotides not matched to a gene: 2. Germline CDR1 SGHNT, CDR2 YYREEE (reference sequence). The CDR3 nucleotides read TGTGCCAGCAGCTTGGGGGGACAGGGCAACTATGGCTACACCTTC. This translates into CASSLGGQGNYGYTF.

This clone was seen repeatedly, ten times or more. The chain uses TRBV10-1 and TRBJ2-7; D perhaps matches TRBD1 (5 bases). The CDR3 is made up of 13 amino acids. Germline-derived CDR1 and CDR2 are WNHNN and SYGVQD (reference sequence). Deletions cut 4 bases from V and 1 base from J, with 8 bases between. CDR3 sequence: CASSGQPSYEQYF. CDR3 coding DNA: TGCGCCAGCAGTGGACAGCCGTCCTACGAGCAGTACTTC.

The chain combines TRBV18 with TRBJ2-7, with TRBD1 matching 9 bases. Germline V CDR1 and CDR2: KGHSH, LQKENI. CDR3 length: 13 amino acids. The J segment lost 7 bases and the V segment lost 3 bases, leaving 4 bases of the junction unmatched. The CDR3, as DNA: TGTGCCAGCTCACCGGGACAGGGCCAGGAGCAGTACTTC. Its translation: CASSPGQGQEQYF.

This clone has at least ten counts. CDR3 protein: CASSVLTATNYGYTF. In DNA form, the CDR3 reads TGTGCCAGCAGCGTACTGACCGCCACTAACTATGGCTACACCTTC. The chain joins TRBV28 to TRBJ1-2; D call uncertain. The length of the CDR3 is 15 residues. The V gene's germline CDR1 is MDHEN and CDR2 SYDVKM. Deletions cut 6 bases from V and 0 bases from J, with 14 bases between.

The chain is built from TRBV6-1 and TRBJ2-1; a possible D gene is TRBD2 (5 bases). This CDR3 comprises 13 residues. CDR1 and CDR2 (germline): MNHNS, SASEGT. The V and J ends lost 7 bases and 6 bases respectively, with 13 bases between them. CDR3 sequence reads: CASMLGGRNEQFF. In nucleotides, the CDR3 is TGTGCCAGCATGCTTGGAGGTCGCAATGAGCAGTTCTTC.

The DNA for the CDR3 is TGTGCCAGCCCCCCCCCAGGGGTTACTAATGAAAAACTGTTTTTT. This translates into CASPPPGVTNEKLFF. This chain joins TRBV28 and TRBJ1-4, with D possibly TRBD1 on 6 matching bases. This CDR3 comprises 15 residues. V lost 8 bases to trimming and J lost 2 bases, with 15 bases between them. CDR1 is MDHEN, CDR2 SYDVKM, per germline.

The V call is TRBV30, the J call TRBJ2-6; D not certain. This CDR3 spans 15 amino acids. The V gene lost 2 bases and the J gene lost 3 bases, with 11 bases spanning the gap. CDR1 and CDR2 (germline): GTSNPN, SVGIG (reference sequence). The CDR3 region is CAWSSGRVGANVLTF. In nucleotides, the CDR3 is TGTGCCTGGAGTTCCGGACGGGTTGGGGCCAACGTCCTGACTTTC.

This clone came up many times. The sample contains more than one DNA sequence encoding this CDR3. The gene calls are TRBV7-2 and TRBJ2-7, with a tentative D call TRBD2 (6 bases). This CDR3 has 14 amino acids. Deletions cut 4 bases from V and 2 bases from J, with 12 bases between. Germline assignment: CDR1 SGHTA and CDR2 FQGNSA. CDR3 sequence: CASSSGGGAYEQYF. The CDR3 nucleotides read TGTGCCAGCAGCTCCGGGGGAGGAGCCTACGAGCAGTACTTC.

The CDR3 nucleotides read TGCGCCAGCAGCTTCGGACTAGCGGGGGCACAAGAGACCCAGTACTTC. The encoded protein is CASSFGLAGAQETQYF. The V call is TRBV5-1, the J call TRBJ2-5; 13 bases are shared with TRBD2. Germline lookup yields CDR1 SGHRS and CDR2 YFSETQ. The J segment lost 2 bases and the V segment lost 2 bases, leaving 3 bases of the junction unmatched. The CDR3 extends over 16 amino acids.

V is TRBV27 and J is TRBJ2-7; 14 bases line up with TRBD2. The V and J ends lost 0 bases and 5 bases, in that order; junction bases with no gene match: 6. Germline V CDR1 and CDR2: MNHEY, SMNVEV (reference sequence). This CDR3 is built from 17 residues. Written as DNA, the CDR3 is TGTGCCAGCAGTTTATCCAGGACTAGCGGGAGGTTAAACGAGCAGTACTTC. It yields the protein CASSLSRTSGRLNEQYF.

This sequence joins TRBV30 and TRBJ1-4; D unresolved. Trimming left V 1 base short and J 2 bases short, with 8 bases between. The CDR3 is 14 amino acids. Germline V gene data show CDR1 as GTSNPN and CDR2 as SVGIG (reference sequence). The CDR3 sequence is CAWSGGLTNEKLFF. The CDR3 DNA reads as TGTGCCTGGAGTGGCGGGCTTACTAATGAAAAACTGTTTTTT.

The V call is TRBV19, the J call TRBJ2-5; 11 bases match TRBD2. The CDR3 is 15 residues long. Germline CDR1 reads LNHDA; CDR2 reads SQIVND (reference sequence). Unmatched junction bases numbered 1, after V lost 4 bases and J lost 0 bases. The CDR3, as DNA: TGTGCCAGTAGTAGGACTAGCGGGTACCAAGAGACCCAGTACTTC. Translation: CASSRTSGYQETQYF.

V and J are TRBV7-6 and TRBJ2-2; unclear D gene. Trimming cost V 1 base and J 4 bases, with 13 bases left between them. The CDR3 has 16 residues. Germline V gene lookup returns CDR1 SGHVS and CDR2 FNYEAQ. The CDR3 coding sequence is TGTGCCAGCAGCTTAGGTCTTGGTCGGAGCACCGGGGAGCTGTTTTTT. As protein: CASSLGLGRSTGELFF.

This clone has a handful of counts. The chain joins TRBV7-2 to TRBJ2-1, with D perhaps matching TRBD2 (6 bases). Germline values: CDR1 SGHTA, CDR2 FQGNSA. CDR3 length: 13 amino acids. Deletions cut 4 bases from V and 6 bases from J, with 10 bases between. The CDR3 region has the DNA TGTGCCAGCAGCTCGGGACTCCGCAATGAGCAGTTCTTC. Translated, it gives CASSSGLRNEQFF.

V and J are TRBV19 and TRBJ1-5; D is uncertain. This CDR3 is 14 amino acids long. Per germline, CDR1 LNHDA and CDR2 SQIVND (reference sequence). The germline V and J ends were trimmed by 1 base and 2 bases, with 6 bases remaining between them. The CDR3 sequence: CASSIGAGNQPQHF. Written as DNA, the CDR3 is TGTGCCAGTAGTATAGGGGCGGGCAATCAGCCCCAGCATTTT.

The CDR3 DNA reads as TGTGCCAGCAGCGGAACCAGACAGGGGACTGAAGCTTTCTTT. Translating gives CASSGTRQGTEAFF. The rearrangement uses TRBV9 and TRBJ1-1; 8 nucleotides align to TRBD1. This CDR3 has 14 amino acids. The ends lost 3 bases at V and 5 bases at J; junction bases unmatched: 6. The germline V gene has CDR1 SGDLS and CDR2 YYNGEE.

The J gene is TRBJ1-5, the V gene TRBV2, with a tentative D call TRBD1 (5 bases). The CDR3 contains 14 residues. V lost 4 bases and J 0 bases, leaving 7 bases between the germline ends. Looked up from germline, CDR1 is SNHLY and CDR2 is FYNNEI. The CDR3 sequence: CASSAGHSNQPQHF. CDR3 DNA sequence: TGTGCCAGCAGTGCCGGACATAGCAATCAGCCCCAGCATTTT.